Following are 21 T cell receptor beta chains from one sample sequenced in a study of cytomegalovirus exposure and HLA in healthy donors. 13 Jbeta primers and 60 Vbeta primers were used for the PCR. The data were produced by immunoSEQ multiplex PCR, yet TCRdb's version contains in-frame clones alone and is incomplete. The data contain roughly 140,000 clones, 75% to 85% of them singletons. The sequenced sample consisted of PBMCs. The receptors originated from a woman younger than 30 in good health and CMV-seropositive.

The gene calls are TRBV15 and TRBJ2-2; D remains unclear. The V gene's germline CDR1 is LNHNV and CDR2 YYDKDF (reference sequence). The CDR3 is made up of 15 amino acids. The germline V and J ends were trimmed by 3 bases and 3 bases, with 11 bases remaining between them. The CDR3 sequence is CATSRPDLDTGELFF. The CDR3, as DNA: TGTGCCACCAGCAGGCCCGACTTGGACACCGGGGAGCTGTTTTTT.

The chain has TRBV5-4 and TRBJ1-1; TRBD1 might be the D (5 bases). The V gene lost 2 bases and the J gene lost 8 bases, with 19 bases spanning the gap. This CDR3 region has 15 residues. CDR1 is SGHNT and CDR2 is YYREEE in the germline V gene (reference sequence). This CDR3 reads CASSLSGAGDAEAFF. The CDR3 DNA sequence: TGTGCCAGCAGCTTATCGGGAGCGGGGGACGCAGAAGCTTTCTTT.

The CDR3 DNA sequence: TGTGCCAGCAGCTTAGCGAGGAGGGAACCCCTTTATGGCTACACCTTC. Translating gives CASSLARREPLYGYTF. The chain joins TRBV7-2 to TRBJ1-2; no clear D gene. V dropped 0 bases and J dropped 5 bases, with 16 bases sitting between them. CDR1 is SGHTA, CDR2 FQGNSA, per germline. The CDR3 extends over 16 amino acids.

The chain is built from TRBV5-4 and TRBJ2-5, with no clear D. Between the trimmed V and J ends, which lost 4 bases and 3 bases, there was a span of 16 bases. This CDR3 is 15 amino acids long. Per the germline V gene, CDR1 is SGHNT and CDR2 is YYREEE (reference sequence). The CDR3 coding sequence is TGTGCCAGCAGCCTAAACGGGTGGCAGAAAGAGACCCAGTACTTC. It yields the protein CASSLNGWQKETQYF.

This sequence joins TRBV7-2 and TRBJ1-2, with D possibly matching TRBD1 (6 bases). V lost 1 base, J lost 8 bases, and 14 bases lay in between. The CDR3 has 14 residues. Per germline, CDR1 SGHTA and CDR2 FQGNSA. CDR3 sequence: CASSLVVGARGYTF. The CDR3 bases are TGTGCCAGCAGCTTAGTCGTGGGGGCGCGAGGCTACACCTTC.

The chain uses TRBV10-3 and TRBJ2-7; maybe TRBD1 (6 bases). CDR3 length: 11 residues. Trimming pared 8 bases from V and 2 bases from J, leaving 7 bases between. Germline CDR1 and CDR2: ENHRY and SYGVKD. CDR3 nucleotides: TGTGCCATCCGGGACACCTACGAGCAGTACTTC. This codes for CAIRDTYEQYF.

The rearrangement joins TRBV27 to TRBJ2-7, with 11 bases fitting TRBD2. Trimming removed 6 bases from V and 4 bases from J; junction bases left unmatched: 8. Germline CDR1 reads MNHEY; CDR2 reads SMNVEV (reference sequence). The CDR3 contains 15 residues. CDR3 residues: CASRPPGLADYEQYF. For the CDR3, the DNA is TGTGCCAGCAGACCCCCGGGACTAGCGGATTACGAGCAGTACTTC.

This chain connects TRBV5-5 to TRBJ1-4, with D perhaps matching TRBD1 (6 bases). CDR3 size: 16 residues. CDR1 is SGHKS, CDR2 YYEKEE, per germline (reference sequence). V gave up 1 base and J gave up 0 bases, with 10 bases separating them. In DNA form, the CDR3 reads TGTGCCAGCAGCTTGACTACAGGGACAACTAATGAAAAACTGTTTTTT. Translating gives CASSLTTGTTNEKLFF.

The chain links TRBV19 to TRBJ2-2, with TRBD2 matching 13 bases. The CDR3 consists of 17 residues. Trimming cost V 5 bases and J 5 bases; bases outside gene matches: 8. Germline CDR1 is LNHDA and CDR2 is SQIVND (reference sequence). CDR3 amino acids: CASSPNPGLAGTGELFF. In DNA, the CDR3 is TGTGCCAGTAGTCCCAACCCGGGACTAGCGGGAACCGGGGAGCTGTTTTTT.

The V call is TRBV19, the J call TRBJ1-1; D unresolved. Germline values: CDR1 LNHDA, CDR2 SQIVND (reference sequence). The length of the CDR3 is 10 residues. The V end lost 8 bases, the J end lost 5 bases, and 6 bases lay between the germline ends. CDR3 in DNA: TGTGCCAGTGTACAGACTGAAGCTTTCTTT. Translating gives CASVQTEAFF.

This clone was observed a single time. V gene TRBV5-4 combines with J gene TRBJ1-4, with D unclear. Germline loops: CDR1 SGHNT, CDR2 YYREEE (reference sequence). The CDR3 contains 15 residues. Trimming shortened V by 5 bases and J by 2 bases, and 13 bases separated the two germline ends. CDR3 region: CASRPAGSTNEKLFF. CDR3 nucleotides: TGTGCCAGCAGACCCGCGGGGAGTACTAATGAAAAACTGTTTTTT.

This chain joins TRBV2 and TRBJ2-3; 9 bases fit TRBD1. This CDR3 is built from 17 residues. J gave up 2 bases and V 6 bases, and 12 bases lay outside the gene matches. Germline V gives CDR1 SNHLY, CDR2 FYNNEI. The CDR3 coding sequence is TGTGCCAGCAGAGAAAGGGTGGGACAGGGTACCACAGATACGCAGTATTTT. This gives the protein CASRERVGQGTTDTQYF.

The V and J genes are TRBV4-1 and TRBJ1-5; TRBD1 matches at 9 bases. V lost 4 bases, J lost 4 bases, and 5 bases stayed unmatched. Germline CDR1 is MGHRA and CDR2 is YSYEKL. There are 15 residues in the CDR3. The CDR3 reads CASSPGTGLNQPQHF. CDR3 sequence (DNA): TGCGCCAGCAGCCCTGGGACAGGGCTTAATCAGCCCCAGCATTTT.

This chain links TRBV19 with TRBJ1-4, with TRBD1 as a possible D gene (5 bases). The germline CDR1 and CDR2 sequences are LNHDA and SQIVND (reference sequence). The CDR3 length is 16 residues. The V end lost 9 bases, the J end lost 0 bases, and 17 bases lay between the germline ends. The CDR3 DNA is TGTGCCAGCCTTCCAAGGGGATCTACAACTAATGAAAAACTGTTTTTT. Its protein product is CASLPRGSTTNEKLFF.

The rearrangement joins TRBV5-6 to TRBJ2-5; TRBD1 matches 9 bases. The last part of the DNA fits TRBJ2-7 better; the J call may be wrong. Germline CDR1 is SGHDT and CDR2 is YYEEEE. The CDR3 consists of 15 residues. The CDR3 bases are TGTGCCAGCAGCTTGGGGGACAGGGAGACCTACGAGCAGTACTTC. Translating it yields CASSLGDRETYEQYF.

The V call is TRBV19, the J call TRBJ2-3; 10 bases line up with TRBD1. Per the germline V gene, CDR1 is LNHDA and CDR2 is SQIVND (reference sequence). Trimming cost V 8 bases and J 2 bases; bases outside gene matches: 4. The CDR3 is 14 amino acids. CDR3 sequence reads: CASSTGGFTDTQYF. The CDR3 DNA follows: TGTGCCAGTTCGACAGGGGGCTTCACAGATACGCAGTATTTT.

The chain links TRBV7-9 to TRBJ1-5, with 7 bases identical to TRBD1. This CDR3 region has 15 residues. J gave up 4 bases and V 5 bases, and 8 bases lay outside the gene matches. CDR1 is SEHNR, CDR2 FQNEAQ, per germline (reference sequence). The CDR3 DNA reads TGTGCCAGCAGCACCACGACAGGGAAGAATCAGCCCCAGCATTTT. It encodes CASSTTTGKNQPQHF.

The chain combines TRBV6-5 with TRBJ1-6; maybe TRBD1 (5 bases). Germline-derived CDR1 and CDR2 are MNHEY and SVGAGI. Trimming pared 6 bases from V and 5 bases from J, leaving 11 bases between. CDR3 size: 14 residues. The CDR3 is CASSRDFNNSPLHF. CDR3 in DNA: TGTGCCAGCAGCCGGGACTTCAATAATTCACCCCTCCACTTT.

This clone was recorded a few times. The rearrangement joins TRBV6-5 to TRBJ1-2; weak D call: TRBD1 (6 bases). CDR1 MNHEY and CDR2 SVGAGI come from the germline V gene. The length of the CDR3 is 13 residues. The V gene lost 5 bases and the J gene lost 9 bases, with 16 bases spanning the gap. CDR3 loop: CASSTGTPARYTF. DNA for the CDR3: TGTGCCAGCAGTACCGGGACACCCGCGCGCTACACCTTC.

The gene calls are TRBV6-4 and TRBJ2-5; TRBD2 is a possible D gene (6 bases). The germline V gene encodes CDR1 MRHNA and CDR2 SNTAGT. The CDR3 spans 15 residues. The germline V and J ends were trimmed by 7 bases and 0 bases, with 15 bases remaining between them. The CDR3 spells CASTNPGTYQETQYF. In nucleotides, the CDR3 is TGTGCCAGCACTAACCCCGGGACTTACCAAGAGACCCAGTACTTC.

CDR3 in amino acids: CASSVRSPSPGNTIYF. The CDR3 DNA reads TGTGCCAGCAGCGTACGGTCACCTAGCCCTGGAAACACCATATATTTT. The V call is TRBV9, the J call TRBJ1-3; no reliable D call. The CDR3 totals 16 residues. The germline V and J ends were trimmed by 1 base and 2 bases, with 13 bases remaining between them. Germline loops: CDR1 SGDLS, CDR2 YYNGEE.